These 18 T cell receptor beta chains came from one sample sequenced in a study of response to subunit inactivated influenza vaccine. TCRdb called the RT-PCR reads again in MiXCR, with one record for every CDR3 protein. The sample lists about 240,000 distinct CDR3 sequences; 12% were seen once. The sample here was non-naive T cells sorted from PBMCs, taken approximately 15 days before vaccination. These receptors were obtained from a man in his fifties or sixties who received an inactivated influenza vaccine.

The table lists this clonotype with a few counts. The chain carries TRBV29-1 and TRBJ1-4, with D possibly TRBD1 on 6 matching bases. Germline lookup yields CDR1 SQVTM and CDR2 ANQGSEA. This CDR3 contains 12 residues. V lost 4 bases and J 8 bases, leaving 11 bases between the germline ends. CDR3 DNA: TGCAGCGTTGCCAGGGGAGGAGAAAAACTGTTTTTT. Amino acids: CSVARGGEKLFF. Full variable domain (rest looked up from reference TRBV29-1 and TRBJ1-4): SAVISQKPSRDICQRGTSLTIQCQVDSQVTMMFWYRQQPGQSLTLIATANQGSEATYESGFVIDKFPISRPNLTFSTLTVSNMSPEDSSIYLCSVARGGEKLFFGSGTQLSVL.

The CDR3 sequence: CSARAGGANTGELFF. As DNA, the CDR3 is TGCAGTGCTAGGGCTGGGGGCGCGAACACCGGGGAGCTGTTTTTT. V and J are TRBV20-1 and TRBJ2-2; D perhaps matches TRBD1 (6 bases). Germline values: CDR1 DFQATT, CDR2 SNEGSKA (reference sequence). The CDR3 runs 15 residues. The V and J ends lost 3 bases and 0 bases respectively, with 11 bases between them.

This chain links TRBV4-2 with TRBJ1-4; perhaps TRBD1 as D (6 bases). The V gene's germline CDR1 is LGHNA and CDR2 YNFKEQ. The CDR3 is made up of 18 amino acids. Trimming removed 3 bases at V and 4 bases at J, with 21 bases between. The CDR3 sequence: CASSQPHSRGHDNEKLFF. CDR3 in DNA: TGTGCCAGCAGCCAGCCCCACTCACGGGGGCACGATAATGAAAAACTGTTTTTT.

This clonotype was seen a few times. The rearrangement links TRBV5-1 to TRBJ2-7; 12 nucleotides agree with TRBD2. This CDR3 comprises 15 residues. Trimming at V came to 4 bases and at J to 5 bases, leaving 7 bases not matched to a gene. CDR1 is SGHRS, CDR2 YFSETQ, per germline. The CDR3 nucleotides are TGCGCCAGCAGCCCGACTAGCGGGAGTGTCCACGAGCAGTACTTC. Translation gives CASSPTSGSVHEQYF.

This clonotype was seen repeatedly, ten times or more. The CDR3 loop is CASSEFSPLHF. DNA of the CDR3: TGTGCCAGCAGTGAATTTTCACCCCTCCACTTT. The gene calls are TRBV2 and TRBJ1-6; D remains ambiguous. Per germline, CDR1 SNHLY and CDR2 FYNNEI. The CDR3 consists of 11 residues. V shed 2 bases and J shed 9 bases, with 2 bases lying between them.

This clonotype has at least ten counts. The chain combines TRBV12-3 or TRBV12-4 with TRBJ2-1, with 8 bases lining up with TRBD2. V gave up 5 bases and J gave up 8 bases; unmatched junction bases: 8. CDR3 length equals 14 residues. The CDR3 reads CASSPTSGGDEQFF. The CDR3 nucleotides read TGTGCCAGCAGTCCTACCAGCGGGGGCGATGAGCAGTTCTTC.

This clonotype showed up many times. The chain couples TRBV10-3 to TRBJ1-2; D possibly corresponds to TRBD1 (5 bases). Germline V gene lookup returns CDR1 ENHRY and CDR2 SYGVKD. Trimming shortened V by 3 bases and J by 3 bases, and 11 bases separated the two germline ends. The length of the CDR3 is 14 residues. CDR3 loop: CAISDSGWDYGYTF. The CDR3 coding sequence is TGTGCCATCAGTGACTCAGGGTGGGACTATGGCTACACCTTC.

The CDR3 bases are TGCGCCAGCAGCCCCGGGACGGCGAACACCGGGGAGCTGTTTTTT. Its protein product is CASSPGTANTGELFF. This rearrangement joins TRBV5-1 to TRBJ2-2; the D call may be TRBD1 or TRBD2 (5 bases each). Germline CDR1 reads SGHRS; CDR2 reads YFSETQ. CDR3 length: 15 amino acids. Trimming shortened V by 4 bases and J by 0 bases, and 10 bases separated the two germline ends.

CDR3 DNA sequence: TGTGCCAGCAGTTTAGACGGGGGGGGCACAGATACGCAGTATTTT. Protein: CASSLDGGGTDTQYF. The gene calls are TRBV28 and TRBJ2-3; TRBD2 agrees at 8 bases. CDR3 length: 15 residues. CDR1 MDHEN and CDR2 SYDVKM come from the germline V gene. V dropped 2 bases and J dropped 1; count of bases not matched to a gene: 2.

This clonotype was seen more than once but under ten times. The genes are TRBV4-3 and TRBJ2-7; possibly TRBD1 or TRBD2 for D (5 bases each). In germline, CDR1 is LGHNA, CDR2 YSLEER. CDR3 length: 13 amino acids. V was pared by 1 base and J by 5 bases, with 9 bases between. The CDR3 nucleotides read TGCGCCAGCAGCCAAGCTTGGGGGAACGAGCAGTACTTC. Amino acids: CASSQAWGNEQYF.

This clonotype showed up just a few times. This chain connects TRBV11-2 to TRBJ2-2, with D possibly TRBD2 on 5 matching bases. The V and J ends lost 1 base and 6 bases respectively, with 9 bases between them. CDR3 size: 14 residues. CDR1 SGHAT and CDR2 FQNNGV come from the germline V gene. Here the CDR3 reads CASSLVGVAGELFF. In DNA, the CDR3 is TGTGCCAGCAGCTTAGTCGGGGTAGCCGGGGAGCTGTTTTTT.

Ten or more counts support this clonotype. The genes are TRBV20-1 and TRBJ1-2; TRBD1 matches at 7 bases. CDR3 length: 12 residues. V lost 6 bases, J lost 6 bases, and 7 bases stayed unmatched. Germline-derived CDR1 and CDR2 are DFQATT and SNEGSKA (reference sequence). CDR3 protein: CSASTGVDGYTF. Here the CDR3 DNA reads TGCAGTGCCAGCACAGGGGTTGATGGCTACACCTTC.

At least ten counts were recorded for this clonotype. The chain employs TRBV28 and TRBJ2-1; 7 bases match TRBD2. Germline loops: CDR1 MDHEN, CDR2 SYDVKM. The V gene end was trimmed by 5 bases and the J gene end by 5 bases; junction bases not matched to a gene: 6. The CDR3 loop spans 14 amino acids. The CDR3 DNA follows: TGTGCCAGCAGTCCTCTAGCGGTAAACAATGAGCAGTTCTTC. This gives the protein CASSPLAVNNEQFF.

The chain links TRBV10-2 to TRBJ1-1; no definite D call. The germline V gene encodes CDR1 WSHSY and CDR2 SAAADI. Trimming took 1 base from V and 4 from J, leaving 13 bases between them. The CDR3 extends over 15 amino acids. CDR3 sequence reads: CASSELVGLGTEAFF. The CDR3 nucleotides are TGCGCCAGCAGTGAGTTGGTGGGTTTGGGCACTGAAGCTTTCTTT.

The chain links TRBV20-1 to TRBJ1-5, with D uncertain. CDR1 is DFQATT and CDR2 is SNEGSKA in the germline V gene (reference sequence). Trimming took 5 bases from V and 2 from J, leaving 13 bases between them. The CDR3 covers 14 residues. CDR3 DNA sequence: TGCAGTGCTCGGGAGCGAATAGGCAATCAGCCCCAGCATTTT. This sequence encodes CSARERIGNQPQHF.

This clonotype was found a few times. The chain is built from TRBV5-1 and TRBJ2-3, with 9 bases identical to TRBD2. Germline CDR1 and CDR2: SGHRS and YFSETQ. This CDR3 is built from 22 residues. V was pared by 0 bases and J by 1 base, with 21 bases of the junction left unmatched. CDR3 in amino acids: CASSLGLHASGATSMGTDTQYF. For the CDR3, the DNA is TGCGCCAGCAGCTTGGGCCTACATGCTAGCGGGGCGACGTCTATGGGCACAGATACGCAGTATTTT.

The rearrangement joins TRBV4-3 to TRBJ1-1; TRBD1 matches 9 bases. With 0 bases clipped from V and 0 bases from J, the junction kept 8 bases outside the gene matches. Germline V lookup: CDR1 LGHNA, CDR2 YSLEER. CDR3 length: 18 amino acids. CDR3 bases: TGCGCCAGCAGCCAAGAGTGGAACAGGGGGCGGATGAACACTGAAGCTTTCTTT. Its protein product is CASSQEWNRGRMNTEAFF.

The chain uses TRBV6-1 and TRBJ2-7; 7 nucleotides agree with TRBD2. This CDR3 has 15 residues. The V and J ends lost 5 bases and 4 bases, in that order; junction bases with no gene match: 11. CDR1 is MNHNS and CDR2 is SASEGT in the germline V gene. Here the CDR3 reads CASSQRAGVGYEQYF. In DNA form, the CDR3 reads TGTGCCAGCAGTCAACGTGCGGGAGTGGGTTACGAGCAGTACTTC.